One and the same sample provided the 5 T cell receptor beta chains below, sequenced in a study of Graves' ophthalmopathy and Graves' hyperthyroidism. Amplification of the TCR beta CDR3 regions used RNA transcripts (as template). First-round RT-PCR relied on HTBI primers, and a second-round multiplex PCR came next. MiXCR was run by TCRdb on the multiplex PCR reads, yielding one entry per CDR3 protein. The sample holds about 390,000 distinct CDR3 sequences, about a sixth seen once. The sample taken for sequencing was peripheral blood. Source of these receptors: an adult woman with stable Graves' hyperthyroidism.

This clonotype was seen repeatedly, ten times or more. The V call is TRBV15, the J call TRBJ2-2, with 7 positions matching TRBD1. Germline CDR1 and CDR2: LNHNV and YYDKDF (reference sequence). V lost 1 base to trimming and J lost 7 bases; unmatched junction nucleotides: 9. CDR3 length: 16 residues. As DNA, the CDR3 is TGTGCCACCAGCAGAGGAGGGACAGCGTTTCTCGGGGAGCTGTTTTTT. Translating it yields CATSRGGTAFLGELFF.

The chain carries TRBV3-1 and TRBJ1-2; D is ambiguous. CDR1 is LGHDT and CDR2 is YNNKEL in the germline V gene (reference sequence). The CDR3 consists of 13 residues. V lost 6 bases and J 2 bases, leaving 10 bases between the germline ends. The CDR3 reads CASRKTPNYGYTF. CDR3 in DNA: TGTGCCAGCAGAAAGACACCGAACTATGGCTACACCTTC.

Note on this clonotype: The junction shows a germline mismatch at one end, possibly a read error. The V call is TRBV6-5, the J call TRBJ2-2; possibly TRBD1 for D (6 bases). The CDR3 covers 13 residues. The germline V gene has CDR1 MNHEY and CDR2 SVGAGI. The CDR3 DNA reads as TGTGCCAGCGTTCAGGGGAACACCGGGGAGCTGTGTTTT. This translates into CASVQGNTGELCF.

The table lists this clonotype with many counts. This chain links TRBV12-5 with TRBJ2-7; D remains unclear. Germline CDR1 is LGHNT and CDR2 is FRNRAP. This CDR3 is 16 amino acids long. V was cut by 0 bases and J by 3 bases, with 15 bases left in between. The CDR3 region is CASGLVLGKGRYEQYF. The CDR3 nucleotides read TGTGCTAGTGGTTTGGTATTAGGAAAGGGCCGCTACGAGCAGTACTTC.

This clonotype showed up just a few times. A clone one base away is much larger, so this may be a read error. The chain combines TRBV27 with TRBJ2-2; 12 positions match TRBD2. Germline CDR1 reads MNHEY; CDR2 reads SMNVEV (reference sequence). The CDR3 consists of 14 residues. The chain's CDR3 is CASNLAGGIGELCF. For the CDR3, the DNA is TGTGCCAGCAATCTAGCGGGAGGGATCGGGGAGCTGTGTTTT.